A single sample is the source of the 16 T cell receptor beta chains below, sequenced in a study of quantifying T cell responses using KT2 cells. Whole-study context: cDNA was made from DNase-treated RNA using alpha and beta constant primers.

Each cDNA got a UMI-containing oligo ligated at its 3' end. The first PCR ran roughly 4 cycles with an equimolar RC1.1 and RC1.2 beta primer mix. Using its own MiXCR run on the UMI-ligation and nested PCR reads, TCRdb lists one record per CDR3 protein. This table has about 32,000 distinct CDR3 sequences, less than 7.5% appearing once. Sample: PBMCs spiked with cells of the T cell clone KT2. These receptors originate from a human donor.

This clonotype has at least ten counts. The V gene is TRBV11-2, the J gene TRBJ2-7; D may match TRBD1 or TRBD2 (6 bases each). This CDR3 is 17 amino acids long. Trimming left V 5 bases short and J 1 base short, with 21 bases between. Germline CDR1 SGHAT, CDR2 FQNNGV. For the CDR3, the DNA is TGTGCCAGCAGCCCTCCAAGGTGGGGGGCGGAATCCTACGAGCAGTACTTC. Translating it yields CASSPPRWGAESYEQYF.

The gene calls are TRBV20-1 and TRBJ2-5; TRBD2 matches at 9 bases. The germline gives CDR1 DFQATT, CDR2 SNEGSKA (reference sequence). This CDR3 spans 16 amino acids. Trimming took 6 bases from V and 5 from J; bases not matched to a gene: 16. Here the CDR3 reads CSASRGLREGGETQYF. The CDR3 region has the DNA TGCAGTGCCTCTCGCGGTTTGCGGGAGGGAGGGGAGACCCAGTACTTC.

This chain uses TRBV6-5 with TRBJ1-3; D is unclear. This CDR3 has 15 residues. Trimming cost V 7 bases and J 2 bases, with 15 bases left between them. Germline V gene sequence: CDR1 MNHEY, CDR2 SVGAGI. The CDR3 spells CASNCNQTTGNTIYF. In DNA form, the CDR3 reads TGTGCCAGCAACTGCAATCAGACAACTGGAAACACCATATATTTT.

The genes are TRBV12-3 or TRBV12-4 and TRBJ1-2; the match to TRBD1 covers 7 bases. The CDR3 is 14 residues long. V trimming: 5 bases; J trimming: 9 bases; junction bases outside the gene matches: 12. In DNA, the CDR3 is TGTGCCAGCAGTGAACGGGACAGCTGGAGGAGCTACACCTTC. Amino acid sequence: CASSERDSWRSYTF.

This clonotype came up many times. This sequence joins TRBV6-6 and TRBJ1-2; TRBD1 matches at 12 bases. The CDR3 has 16 residues. Unmatched junction bases numbered 11, after V lost 8 bases and J lost 4 bases. CDR1 MNHNY and CDR2 SVGAGI come from the germline V gene (reference sequence). DNA of the CDR3: TGTGCCAGCGGGGACAGGGGGCGAGGGGATAGCTATGGCTACACCTTC. Amino acids: CASGDRGRGDSYGYTF.

This clonotype was detected many times. This chain links TRBV29-1 with TRBJ2-3; the match to TRBD2 covers 7 bases. This CDR3 contains 15 residues. The V gene's germline CDR1 is SQVTM and CDR2 ANQGSEA. V was pared by 3 bases and J by 0 bases, with 6 bases of the junction left unmatched. The CDR3 DNA is TGCAGCGTTGAGAGTTGGGGGGGAAGCACAGATACGCAGTATTTT. Residues: CSVESWGGSTDTQYF.

This clonotype was counted many times. This sequence joins TRBV4-3 and TRBJ1-5; TRBD1 might be the D (5 bases). The CDR3 spans 15 residues. V was trimmed by 4 bases and J by 5 bases, leaving 15 bases between them. Germline values: CDR1 LGHNA, CDR2 YSLEER. The CDR3 is CASSRGTQPDQPQHF. The CDR3 coding sequence is TGCGCCAGCAGCCGGGGCACACAGCCCGATCAGCCCCAGCATTTT.

This clonotype was found many times. This chain uses TRBV11-2 with TRBJ1-4, with TRBD1 matching 8 bases. From germline, CDR1 is SGHAT and CDR2 FQNNGV. There are 15 residues in the CDR3. V shed 6 bases and J 7 bases; nucleotides not matched to a gene: 10. The CDR3 nucleotides are TGTGCCAGCAGTATCCCGACAGGGGAGGGTGAAAAACTGTTTTTT. Encoded protein: CASSIPTGEGEKLFF.

This clonotype was seen ten or more times. The V gene is TRBV6-5, the J gene TRBJ1-1, with no clear D. CDR1 is MNHEY and CDR2 is SVGAGI in the germline V gene. Trimming left V 1 base short and J 6 bases short, with 3 bases between. There are 11 residues in the CDR3. The CDR3 loop reads CASSYYAEAFF. CDR3 in DNA: TGTGCCAGCAGTTACTACGCTGAAGCTTTCTTT.

This clonotype was seen ten or more times. CDR3 nucleotides: TGTGCCAGCAGCCCCGGGGCCGTCACAGATACGCAGTATTTT. This sequence encodes CASSPGAVTDTQYF. The V call is TRBV5-5, the J call TRBJ2-3; possibly TRBD1 or TRBD2 for D (5 bases each). The CDR3 runs to 14 residues. Per germline, CDR1 SGHKS and CDR2 YYEKEE (reference sequence). The V end lost 4 bases, the J end lost 2 bases, and 11 bases lay between the germline ends.

The sample holds a few counts of this clonotype. The chain couples TRBV30 to TRBJ2-5; D uncertain. The germline V gene encodes CDR1 GTSNPN and CDR2 SVGIG (reference sequence). V was shortened by 2 bases and J by 5 bases, with 15 bases between the two germline ends. This CDR3 region has 14 residues. The chain's CDR3 is CAWSTSEKWETQYF. The CDR3 DNA follows: TGTGCCTGGAGTACCTCGGAGAAGTGGGAGACCCAGTACTTC.

This clonotype was seen a few times. V is TRBV3-1 and J is TRBJ1-5; no clear D. This CDR3 has 14 residues. V lost 4 bases, J lost 5 bases, and 12 bases lay in between. Germline assignment: CDR1 LGHDT and CDR2 YNNKEL (reference sequence). CDR3 region: CASSPDYADQPQHF. The CDR3 DNA sequence: TGTGCCAGCAGCCCGGACTATGCCGATCAGCCCCAGCATTTT. Supplemented by reference TRBV3-1 and TRBJ1-5, the full variable domain reads DTAVSQTPKYLVTQMGNDKSIKCEQNLGHDTMYWYKQDSKKFLKIMFSYNNKELIINETVPNRFSPKSPDKAHLNLHINSLELGDSAVYFCASSPDYADQPQHFGDGTRLSIL.

This clonotype was detected many times. The rearrangement uses TRBV29-1 and TRBJ2-1; TRBD2 might be the D (5 bases). This CDR3 has 14 amino acids. In germline, CDR1 is SQVTM, CDR2 ANQGSEA. The ends were cut back, 7 bases at V and 5 bases at J, with 18 bases in the middle. The CDR3 here is CSASKRIQDNEQFF. DNA of the CDR3: TGCAGCGCATCCAAGCGGATACAAGACAATGAGCAGTTCTTC.

At least ten counts were recorded for this clonotype. V and J are TRBV3-1 and TRBJ2-1; TRBD1 matches 9 bases. The CDR3 length is 15 residues. The ends lost 4 bases at V and 3 bases at J; junction bases unmatched: 4. Germline V gene data show CDR1 as LGHDT and CDR2 as YNNKEL (reference sequence). The CDR3 loop reads CASSLGQGGYNEQFF. The CDR3 nucleotides are TGTGCCAGCAGCCTGGGACAGGGAGGCTACAATGAGCAGTTCTTC.

The CDR3 nucleotides read TGTGCCAGCAGCCCCACTGGAGGACTAGCGGGGGGCCCTGGCTACGAGCAGTACTTC. Amino acids: CASSPTGGLAGGPGYEQYF. The gene calls are TRBV2 and TRBJ2-7, with 14 bases fitting TRBD2. The CDR3 spans 19 residues. Germline CDR1 reads SNHLY; CDR2 reads FYNNEI. J was trimmed by 3 bases and V by 6 bases; bases with no gene match: 16.

This clonotype was detected many times. The V gene is TRBV20-1, the J gene TRBJ1-1, with a weak D call TRBD1 (5 bases). Looked up from germline, CDR1 is DFQATT and CDR2 is SNEGSKA (reference sequence). V gave up 3 bases and J gave up 0 bases, with 11 bases separating them. CDR3 size: 14 residues. The CDR3 sequence is CSASRQGLNTEAFF. The CDR3 DNA reads TGCAGTGCTAGTCGCCAGGGTCTGAACACTGAAGCTTTCTTT.